This record covers a single TCR beta chain. Per the original data handling: Quantification of nucleated cells was approximated via reference gene primer amplification. Sequenced by immunoSEQ multiplex PCR; TCRdb stores in-frame clones only, minus some. V and J calls and clone size are given by that table; D and trimming were obtained from the DNA. The sample has around 220,000 clones; 87% are singletons. These data come from a study of blood T cell repertoires in COVID-19. Trimming took 5 bases from V and 7 from J, leaving 15 bases between them. CDR3 length: 15 residues. The V gene's germline CDR1 is LNHDA and CDR2 SQIVND (reference sequence).

Sequenced sample: PBMCs or T cells enriched from blood (not recorded which). The source of this sequence is a woman in her 30s with acute COVID-19. This chain connects TRBV19 to TRBJ1-6; TRBD1 might be the D (6 bases). The CDR3: CASSANRELNSPLHF. For the CDR3, the DNA is TGTGCCAGTAGTGCCAACAGGGAATTGAATTCACCCCTCCACTTT.